This T cell receptor beta chain was captured in a study of immune characterization of retroperitoneal liposarcoma (dated by TCRdb to between 2019 and 2020). Libraries were built with PCR. The reads were generated on a NextSeq 500. TCRdb passed the public sequencing reads through fastp at Q25 and MiXCR, retaining productive beta sequences. Here each entry gathers all rows of one CDR3 protein and keeps the most common genes and DNA. For this sample the table gives approximately 7,100 distinct CDR3 sequences, of which 25% to 30% were detected only once. In total, the top ten clones hold 11% to 15% of the sample. This clonotype registers as large (0.1 to 1%) within its sample. Its recognized antigen is unknown. No qualities accompany the bases; no much larger clone lies one base away. After removal of 6 bases from V and 4 bases from J, the junction retains 9 bases not matched to a gene. The germline V gene (reference sequence) gives CDR1 as MNHNY and CDR2 as SVGAGI. There are 15 amino acids in the CDR3, from cysteine to phenylalanine inclusive. The entry retains the CDR3 DNA only, 45 bases that are in frame from base 1.

The receptor comes from a male donor with retroperitoneal liposarcoma. Sequences were obtained from blood. The V and J genes are TRBV6-6 and TRBJ2-3; 8 bases in between match TRBD2. At the DNA level, the sequence is TGTGCCAGCAGGGGGAGCGGGAGAGGTGCAGATACGCAGTATTTT. The translation is CASRGSGRGADTQYF.